This T cell receptor (beta chain) was recorded in a study of blood T cell repertoires in COVID-19. Produced via immunoSEQ multiplex PCR; TCRdb's table is partial and in-frame only. The data show about 110,000 clones, just over 85% seen once. The CDR3 totals 14 residues. V trimming: 2 bases; J trimming: 6 bases; junction bases outside the gene matches: 4. Per germline, CDR1 SNHLY and CDR2 FYNNEI. This clone was observed a handful of times. The rearrangement joins TRBV2 to TRBJ2-5; the match to TRBD2 covers 9 bases. The receptor was derived from a human donor in a cohort sampled during active COVID-19. Input material: peripheral blood. CDR3 loop: CASSEQTSGKTQYF. Here the CDR3 DNA reads TGTGCCAGCAGTGAACAGACTAGCGGAAAGACCCAGTACTTC.